The 10 T cell receptor beta chains presented below share a single source sample, sequenced in a study of cytomegalovirus exposure and HLA in healthy donors. The PCR used 60 Vbeta and 13 Jbeta primers. Repertoires were generated with immunoSEQ multiplex PCR, while TCRdb's copy carries only in-frame clones and drops some. The table has 72,000 or so clones, over 60% seen once; the top ten hold 3% to 3.5%. The sample taken for sequencing was PBMCs. The receptor set was obtained from a woman aged 45-65 years in good health and CMV-seronegative.

The chain couples TRBV7-2 to TRBJ2-7; TRBD1 might be the D (5 bases). Germline values: CDR1 SGHTA, CDR2 FQGNSA. CDR3 size: 14 residues. The V and J ends lost 5 bases and 2 bases respectively, with 13 bases between them. The CDR3, as DNA: TGTGCCAGCAGCGTCCGAGAAGGGGCCTACGAGCAGTACTTC. Its protein is CASSVREGAYEQYF.

The V gene is TRBV5-1, the J gene TRBJ2-1, with 8 bases matching TRBD1. There are 15 residues in the CDR3. The germline V gene has CDR1 SGHRS and CDR2 YFSETQ. V was pared by 0 bases and J by 8 bases, with 7 bases of the junction left unmatched. The CDR3 loop reads CASSLGQGRGDEQFF. Written as DNA, the CDR3 is TGCGCCAGCAGCTTGGGACAGGGGAGAGGGGATGAGCAGTTCTTC.

This chain joins TRBV19 and TRBJ2-2, with 8 bases identical to TRBD1. Unmatched junction bases numbered 10, after V lost 8 bases and J lost 5 bases. In germline, CDR1 is LNHDA, CDR2 SQIVND (reference sequence). The CDR3 extends over 15 amino acids. CDR3 loop: CASSIGQGGTGELFF. The DNA for the CDR3 is TGTGCCAGTTCCATTGGACAGGGTGGAACCGGGGAGCTGTTTTTT.

The chain joins TRBV2 to TRBJ2-3, with TRBD1 matching over 8 bases. The junction had 15 bases not matched to a gene; V was cut back by 6 bases and J by 10 bases. This CDR3 is built from 15 residues. Germline V lookup: CDR1 SNHLY, CDR2 FYNNEI. CDR3 in DNA: TGTGCCAGCAGGAGGGGACAGGACCCTTCCGAGCCGCAGTATTTT. Protein product: CASRRGQDPSEPQYF.

The rearrangement uses TRBV7-2 and TRBJ2-5, with D possibly TRBD2 on 7 matching bases. Germline CDR1 reads SGHTA; CDR2 reads FQGNSA. This CDR3 spans 14 amino acids. V was cut by 6 bases and J by 5 bases, with 16 bases left in between. The CDR3 DNA follows: TGTGCCAGCAGGGGGGCGGGAGCGCGGGAGACCCAGTACTTC. Amino acids: CASRGAGARETQYF.

The J gene is TRBJ2-1, the V gene TRBV4-2; 11 positions agree with TRBD2. This CDR3 comprises 15 residues. Trimming took 4 bases from V and 4 from J; bases not matched to a gene: 3. Germline loops: CDR1 LGHNA, CDR2 YNFKEQ. DNA of the CDR3: TGTGCCAGCAGCCGGGGACTAGCGGATTACAATGAGCAGTTCTTC. Amino acids: CASSRGLADYNEQFF.

The rearrangement uses TRBV6-4 and TRBJ2-5; 7 bases agree with TRBD2. Germline values: CDR1 MRHNA, CDR2 SNTAGT. This CDR3 is built from 15 residues. V dropped 6 bases and J dropped 5; count of bases not matched to a gene: 12. CDR3 region: CASSARAGSGETQYF. The CDR3 DNA is TGTGCCAGCAGCGCACGAGCGGGAAGCGGTGAGACCCAGTACTTC.

Only one count was recorded for this clone. The chain couples TRBV21-1 to TRBJ1-2; the D call in the table, TRBD1, was not verified against the DNA. TRBV21-1 is a listed pseudogene. The CDR3 loop spans 19 amino acids. The CDR3 here is CASSKRLEGGTGFNYGYTF. The CDR3 DNA sequence: TGTGCCAGCAGCAAAAGGTTGGAAGGTGGGACAGGATTCAACTATGGCTACACCTTC.

J is TRBJ2-2 and V is TRBV7-2; no clear D. This CDR3 region has 13 residues. V lost 5 bases to trimming and J lost 5 bases, with 9 bases between them. Germline assignment: CDR1 SGHTA and CDR2 FQGNSA. CDR3 nucleotide sequence: TGTGCCAGCAGCCAGTCCCAGACCGGGGAGCTGTTTTTT. This encodes CASSQSQTGELFF.

This clone came up a few times. Different DNA sequences within this sample yield the same CDR3. The rearrangement joins TRBV7-6 to TRBJ2-4; a weak D match, TRBD2 (5 bases). This CDR3 comprises 15 residues. Germline CDR1 SGHVS, CDR2 FNYEAQ. The germline V and J ends were trimmed by 5 bases and 10 bases, with 21 bases remaining between them. The CDR3 DNA reads as TGTGCCAGCAGCCCTGTGCCGCTCAGGACGGGGATTCAGTACTTC. It translates to CASSPVPLRTGIQYF.